This T cell receptor (beta chain) was profiled in a study of cytomegalovirus exposure and HLA in healthy donors. Amplification used 60 Vbeta primers and 13 Jbeta primers. Produced via immunoSEQ multiplex PCR; TCRdb's table is partial and in-frame only. Seen here are around 150,000 clones, about 80% observed once, and the top ten hold 5.1%. CDR3 length: 15 amino acids. Germline CDR1 reads SGHDT; CDR2 reads YYEEEE. V lost 1 base and J lost 8, with 18 bases in between. A word on this clone: Its antigen remains unidentified.

Notes on the study in general: For cytomegalovirus status, the classifier reportedly gave diagnoses with high specificity and sensitivity. An analysis done earlier found most TCR beta V segments productive about 87% or about 30% of the time. For TCR beta chains, V- and J-gene trimming was later linked to a missense DCLRE1C variant.

The sequenced sample was PBMCs. The sequence derives from a male donor in good health and CMV-seronegative. The chain carries TRBV5-6 and TRBJ1-1; perhaps TRBD1 as D (5 bases). In nucleotides, the CDR3 is TGTGCCAGCAGCTTGCGGGGGATACAGGTTACCGAAGCTTTCTTT. Residues: CASSLRGIQVTEAFF.